The sample holds one count of the clone carrying this T cell receptor (beta chain). The target antigen is unknown. This record belongs to a study of shared clonotypes between healthy human individuals. Study-level findings and limits: Clonotype sharing among donors likely depends on sequencing depth. Non-shared clonotypes displayed generation probabilities falling below those of clonotypes present in all four donors.

The protocol was immunoSEQ multiplex PCR, while the TCRdb copy is restricted to in-frame clones and leaves out a portion. The sample lists roughly 1,500,000 clones; around 98.5% were seen once. This CDR3 has 19 amino acids. In germline, CDR1 is ENHRY, CDR2 SYGVKD. V was trimmed by 0 bases and J by 5 bases, leaving 25 bases between them. The source is a man aged 25-45 years in good health. The sequenced sample was naive CD4+ T cells sorted from blood. Stated subset: CD45RA+ positively selected. The chain recombines TRBV10-3 with TRBJ1-2; TRBD1 might be the D (5 bases). The CDR3 nucleotides read TGTGCCATCAGTGAGTCATTTGGGGCACTGACGACTGCGGCATATGGCTACACCTTC. Amino acid sequence: CAISESFGALTTAAYGYTF.